Listed below are T cell receptor beta chains from one sample, sequenced in a study of T cell responses to AZD1222 COVID-19 vaccine. Assay: immunoSEQ multiplex PCR; the TCRdb copy retains only in-frame clones and omits some. The sample records around 140,000 clones, about 92% being singletons. Sequencing was performed on peripheral blood, taken after recovery from COVID-19. The receptors here all came from an adult who had recovered from COVID-19. Both conserved end residues are part of each CDR3. D genes are given only for firm matches. Size is stated for part of the rows, as once, few or many counts, or as a class when the clone is expanded.

>NA|NA|TRBV5-4|13|TRBJ1-2
CASSMRGALGYTF
TGTGCCAGCAGCATGAGGGGGGCCCTTGGCTACACCTTC
>TRBD2|NA|TRBV28|18|TRBJ2-1
CASSPGTSGTGVYNEQFF
TGTGCCAGCAGCCCTGGGACTAGCGGGACCGGGGTCTACAATGAGCAGTTCTTC
>NA|NA|TRBV29-1|16|TRBJ1-2
CSVEEALLGEFYGYTF
TGCAGCGTTGAAGAGGCCTTATTGGGGGAGTTCTATGGCTACACCTTC
>NA|NA|TRBV2|14|TRBJ1-1
CASSLQGWNTEAFF
TGTGCCAGCAGTCTTCAGGGATGGAACACTGAAGCTTTCTTT
>NA|once|TRBV6-5|15|TRBJ1-1
CASSYSLTMNTEAFF
TGTGCCAGCAGTTACTCTCTTACAATGAACACTGAAGCTTTCTTT
>NA|NA|TRBV7-9|14|TRBJ1-2
CASTARESNYGYTF
TGTGCCAGCACTGCCAGGGAATCTAACTATGGCTACACCTTC
>NA|NA|TRBV9|16|TRBJ2-5
CASSVQTGTYQETQYF
TGTGCCAGCAGCGTCCAAACCGGGACTTATCAAGAGACCCAGTACTTC
>NA|NA|TRBV11-2|12|TRBJ2-1
CASSLVGRSQFF
TGTGCCAGCAGCTTAGTGGGTCGGTCGCAGTTCTTC
>TRBD2|NA|TRBV5-1|15|TRBJ2-7
CASGFGQPGTSEQYF
TGCGCCAGCGGTTTCGGGCAGCCCGGGACTAGCGAGCAGTACTTC
>TRBD2|NA|TRBV2|17|TRBJ2-5
CASSEALRGGHQETQYF
TGTGCCAGCAGTGAAGCGCTTCGGGGGGGACATCAAGAGACCCAGTACTTC
>TRBD1|NA|TRBV28|15|TRBJ2-7
CASSSGQDRTYEQYF
TGTGCCAGCAGTTCAGGCCAGGACAGGACCTACGAGCAGTACTTC
>TRBD2|NA|TRBV13|15|TRBJ2-3
CASSTSGRATNTQYF
TGTGCCAGCAGCACTAGCGGGAGGGCTACAAATACGCAGTATTTT
>TRBD2|NA|TRBV29-1|14|TRBJ2-7
CSVTTGLAGYEQYF
TGCAGCGTCACTACGGGACTAGCGGGCTACGAGCAGTACTTC
>NA|NA|TRBV9|14|TRBJ1-4
CASSVRDTGEKLFF
TGTGCCAGCAGCGTACGAGACACAGGGGAAAAACTGTTTTTT
>NA|once|TRBV27|13|TRBJ1-2
CASSGQGNYGYTF
TGTGCCAGCAGTGGCCAGGGGAACTATGGCTACACCTTC
>NA|NA|TRBV2|13|TRBJ2-1
CASRDLSYNEQFF
TGTGCCAGCAGGGACTTGTCATACAATGAGCAGTTCTTC
>NA|NA|TRBV5-1|14|TRBJ2-5
CASGGDSRQETQYF
TGCGCCAGCGGGGGGGACAGCCGCCAAGAGACCCAGTACTTC
>TRBD1|NA|TRBV28|15|TRBJ1-6
CASSGGQGAESPLHF
TGTGCCAGCAGTGGCGGACAGGGCGCTGAATCACCCCTCCACTTT
>TRBD1|NA|TRBV7-2|15|TRBJ2-2
CASSLPGTATGELFF
TGTGCCAGCAGCTTACCCGGGACAGCCACCGGGGAGCTGTTTTTT
>TRBD2|NA|TRBV19|14|TRBJ2-2
CASREGRNTGELFF
TGTGCCAGCCGGGAGGGGCGGAACACCGGGGAGCTGTTTTTT
>NA|NA|TRBV6-2/TRBV6-3|14|TRBJ1-2
CASSAVGGDYGYTF
TGTGCCAGCAGTGCTGTCGGGGGCGACTATGGCTACACCTTC
>TRBD1|many|TRBV27|15|TRBJ2-2
CASSSGQGWTGELFF
TGTGCCAGCAGTTCCGGACAGGGGTGGACCGGGGAGCTGTTTTTT